A selection of T cell receptor beta chains follows, all from one sample in a study of CD8+ T cells in alopecia areata. Produced via immunoSEQ multiplex PCR; TCRdb's table is partial and in-frame only. Among 130,000 or so clones, roughly 86% were seen once, and the ten largest hold around 14%. Sequencing used CD8+ T cells sorted from blood, obtained at week 4, from a patient treated with tofacitinib. The origin of the receptors is a human donor with alopecia areata. The CDR3 runs from the conserved cysteine through the conserved F or W. Each record gives: clone size, J gene, D gene, V gene, CDR3 protein, CDR3 DNA. D genes are given only for firm matches. Only part of the rows carry a size: once, few, many, or a class if the clone is expanded.

once,TRBJ2-7,TRBD2,TRBV29-1,CSVVPRGSYEQYF,TGCAGCGTTGTCCCCCGCGGGAGTTACGAGCAGTACTTC
.,TRBJ2-2,.,TRBV29-1,CSVGENTGELFF,TGCAGCGTTGGGGAGAACACCGGGGAGCTGTTTTTT
.,TRBJ1-1,TRBD1,TRBV27,CASRTPGQSSEAFF,TGTGCCAGCCGAACTCCGGGACAGAGCTCTGAAGCTTTCTTT
.,TRBJ2-1,.,TRBV4-1,CASSQSVWVVGHNEQFF,TGCGCCAGCAGCCAAAGTGTGTGGGTTGTGGGACACAATGAGCAGTTCTTC
.,TRBJ2-2,.,TRBV2,CASSTGAGELFF,TGTGCCAGCAGTACGGGGGCCGGGGAGCTGTTTTTT
.,TRBJ2-1,TRBD2,TRBV4-1,CASSPERAGIVEQFF,TGCGCCAGCAGCCCTGAGAGAGCGGGAATCGTTGAGCAGTTCTTC
.,TRBJ1-1,TRBD1,TRBV6-1,CASSDDRGNTEAFF,TGTGCCAGCAGTGACGACAGGGGGAACACTGAAGCTTTCTTT
.,TRBJ2-7,TRBD2,TRBV6-5,CASSSGLAEPYEQYF,TGTGCCAGCAGTTCCGGACTAGCGGAGCCCTACGAGCAGTACTTC
.,TRBJ2-3,.,TRBV5-6,CASSFSTDTQYF,TGTGCCAGCAGCTTTAGCACAGATACGCAGTATTTT
.,TRBJ1-1,TRBD1,TRBV7-6,CASSLGQGALTEAFF,TGTGCCAGCAGTCTAGGACAGGGGGCGCTCACTGAAGCTTTCTTT
.,TRBJ2-6,.,TRBV7-3,CASSLSLGSGANVLTF,TGTGCCAGCAGCTTAAGTTTGGGCTCTGGGGCCAACGTCCTGACTTTC
few,TRBJ2-3,.,TRBV29-1,CSVEPPGPSTDTQYF,TGCAGCGTTGAACCCCCGGGGCCCAGCACAGATACGCAGTATTTT
once,TRBJ2-3,.,TRBV7-9,CASILGGLQYTQYF,.
.,TRBJ1-2,.,TRBV30,CAWSVYKYENYGYTF,TGTGCCTGGAGTGTTTATAAGTATGAGAACTATGGCTACACCTTC
.,TRBJ1-2,TRBD1,TRBV6-6,CASSYSGTENYGYTF,TGTGCCAGCAGTTACTCGGGGACAGAAAACTATGGCTACACCTTC
.,TRBJ2-7,.,TRBV19,CASIGPPSYEQYF,TGTGCCAGTATTGGACCCCCCTCCTACGAGCAGTACTTC
.,TRBJ2-1,.,TRBV5-6,CASSLQWDSYNEQFF,TGTGCCAGCAGCTTGCAATGGGACTCCTACAATGAGCAGTTCTTC
.,TRBJ1-1,.,TRBV4-1,CASSQLDGNTEAFF,TGCGCCAGCAGCCAACTCGACGGGAACACTGAAGCTTTCTTT
.,TRBJ2-7,.,TRBV28,CAASPGPIGEQYF,TGTGCCGCAAGCCCGGGACCTATAGGCGAGCAGTACTTC
.,TRBJ1-2,.,TRBV7-9,CASSPSTGPAYGYTF,TGTGCCAGCAGCCCCTCGACAGGACCGGCCTATGGCTACACCTTC
.,TRBJ1-3,.,TRBV5-6,CASSLAGWGNSGNTIYF,TGTGCCAGCAGCTTGGCCGGTTGGGGCAACTCTGGAAACACCATATATTTT
.,TRBJ2-2,TRBD1,TRBV6-4,CASSDQQGAYTGELFF,TGTGCCAGCAGTGATCAACAGGGGGCTTACACCGGGGAGCTGTTTTTT
.,TRBJ2-7,TRBD1,TRBV6-5,CASGTGTGTYEQYF,TGTGCCAGCGGTACCGGGACAGGGACCTACGAGCAGTACTTC
.,TRBJ1-1,.,TRBV29-1,CSVRRASEAFF,TGCAGCGTCCGAAGGGCCAGTGAAGCTTTCTTT
.,TRBJ2-3,TRBD1,TRBV7-2,CASSPRTGRDTQYF,TGTGCCAGCAGCCCTCGGACAGGGCGGGATACGCAGTATTTT
.,TRBJ2-7,.,TRBV7-8,CASSLSGRGEQYF,TGTGCCAGCAGCTTATCCGGACGCGGCGAGCAGTACTTC
.,TRBJ2-1,.,TRBV19,CASNPGLGNEQFF,TGTGCCAGTAACCCGGGACTCGGCAATGAGCAGTTCTTC
.,TRBJ2-1,.,TRBV15,CATSRDRSSYNEQFF,TGTGCCACCAGCAGAGATCGGAGCTCCTACAATGAGCAGTTCTTC
.,TRBJ1-1,TRBD1,TRBV4-1,CASSPGQGASTEAFF,TGCGCCAGCAGCCCTGGACAGGGGGCGAGCACTGAAGCTTTCTTT
.,TRBJ2-1,.,TRBV5-4,CASRTGDSQPGNEQFF,TGTGCCAGCAGAACGGGGGATAGCCAACCTGGGAATGAGCAGTTCTTC
.,TRBJ2-5,TRBD2,TRBV7-9,CASSSSGGPVETQYF,TGTGCCAGCAGCTCGTCGGGGGGGCCGGTAGAGACCCAGTACTTC
.,TRBJ2-3,.,TRBV5-4,CASSLYADTQYF,TGTGCCAGCAGCTTGTATGCAGATACGCAGTATTTT
.,TRBJ2-1,TRBD2,TRBV10-2,CASTASGGPEQFF,TGCGCCAGCACCGCTTCGGGAGGCCCCGAGCAGTTCTTC
.,TRBJ2-2,.,TRBV4-1,CASSPNTGELFF,TGCGCCAGCAGCCCGAACACCGGGGAGCTGTTTTTT
.,TRBJ2-7,.,TRBV13,CASSPLGAEQYF,TGTGCCAGCAGCCCTCTTGGGGCCGAGCAGTACTTC
.,TRBJ2-7,.,TRBV11-2,CASSPGIYEQYF,TGTGCCAGCAGCCCCGGGATCTACGAGCAGTACTTC
once,TRBJ1-5,.,TRBV4-1,CASNPTTESNQPQHF,TGCGCCAGCAACCCGACGACCGAAAGCAATCAGCCCCAGCATTTT
.,TRBJ2-3,.,TRBV6-6,CASKLDTQYF,TGTGCCAGTAAATTAGATACGCAGTATTTT
.,TRBJ1-1,TRBD1,TRBV29-1,CSVEVGGRGTEAFF,TGCAGCGTTGAAGTAGGGGGCCGGGGGACTGAAGCTTTCTTT
.,TRBJ1-1,.,TRBV7-9,CASSPRQRMNTEAFF,TGTGCCAGCAGCCCAAGACAGAGAATGAACACTGAAGCTTTCTTT
.,TRBJ1-1,.,TRBV27,CASSFSTHNTEAFF,TGTGCCAGCAGTTTCAGCACACATAACACTGAAGCTTTCTTT
.,TRBJ1-4,.,TRBV7-8,CASSPTGGAYNEKLFF,TGTGCCAGCAGTCCCACAGGAGGGGCCTATAATGAAAAACTGTTTTTT
.,TRBJ2-1,.,TRBV5-4,CASSFYSSYNEQFF,TGTGCCAGCAGCTTTTACAGTTCATACAATGAGCAGTTCTTC
.,TRBJ1-2,.,TRBV6-1,CASSAEANYGYTF,TGTGCCAGCAGTGCAGAGGCTAACTATGGCTACACCTTC
.,TRBJ1-5,.,TRBV4-1,CASSQKHDRSYSNQPQHF,TGCGCCAGCAGCCAAAAACATGACAGGTCATATAGCAATCAGCCCCAGCATTTT
few,TRBJ1-1,.,TRBV27,CASSWGGNTEAFF,TGTGCCAGCAGTTGGGGGGGGAACACTGAAGCTTTCTTT
once,TRBJ1-1,.,TRBV7-3,CASSLRGEKDTEAFF,TGTGCCAGCAGCTTAAGGGGGGAGAAGGACACTGAAGCTTTCTTT
few,TRBJ2-3,.,TRBV27,CASSLSPGGTDTQYF,TGTGCCAGCAGTTTATCGCCAGGGGGCACAGATACGCAGTATTTT
.,TRBJ2-7,.,TRBV6-5,CASRAGFEQYF,TGTGCCAGCAGGGCCGGGTTCGAGCAGTACTTC
.,TRBJ2-7,TRBD2,TRBV7-9,CASSRTSGSYEQYF,TGTGCCAGCAGCCGGACTAGCGGTTCCTACGAGCAGTACTTC
.,TRBJ1-1,.,TRBV6-5,CASSYETGQNTEAFF,TGTGCCAGCAGTTACGAAACAGGCCAGAACACTGAAGCTTTCTTT